This passage covers 17 T cell receptor beta chains from one sample sequenced in a study of blood T cells in healthy people across ages. Together with a sample-barcoded 5' primer, a J-beta primer mix was included in a second PCR lasting about 7 to 11 cycles. TCRdb re-called the 5' RACE reads with MiXCR, one entry per CDR3 protein. The sample carries 600,000 to 800,000 distinct CDR3 sequences, more than 20% recorded once. Sequenced: blood. The origin of the receptors is a man aged 65 to 79 in good health.

The gene calls are TRBV21-1 and TRBJ2-1; TRBD2 reflects the table's D call only, with no check against the DNA. TRBV21-1 is a pseudogene. The CDR3 has 15 residues. This CDR3 reads CASSISGLSNNEQFF. As DNA, the CDR3 is TGTGCCAGCAGCATCTCAGGACTTTCCAACAATGAGCAGTTCTTC.

Note on this clonotype: An end of the junction does not agree with germline; a read error may underlie this. This chain joins TRBV7-9 and TRBJ1-4; no reliable D call. This CDR3 has 15 amino acids. CDR1 is SEHNR, CDR2 FQNEAQ, per germline (reference sequence). The CDR3 loop is CASSLVGATNEKLLF. CDR3 coding DNA: TGTGCCAGCAGCTTAGTGGGCGCAACTAATGAAAAACTGCTTTTT.

This sequence joins TRBV7-9 and TRBJ2-6; D is undetermined. Germline V CDR1 and CDR2: SEHNR, FQNEAQ (reference sequence). V was trimmed by 7 bases and J by 2 bases, leaving 6 bases between them. This CDR3 is 13 amino acids long. The CDR3 sequence is CASNLAGANVLTF. The DNA for the CDR3 is TGTGCCAGCAACCTTGCTGGGGCCAACGTCCTGACTTTC.

This clonotype has at least ten counts. The rearrangement uses TRBV5-1 and TRBJ2-5, with D tentatively TRBD1 (6 bases). The CDR3 is made up of 15 amino acids. The V end was cut by 5 bases, the J end by 5 bases, with 19 bases between. Germline V gene data show CDR1 as SGHRS and CDR2 as YFSETQ. In nucleotides, the CDR3 is TGCGCCAGCAGACCTACAGGGACACCGACGGAGACCCAGTACTTC. Protein product: CASRPTGTPTETQYF.

The sample holds a few counts of this clonotype. This chain links TRBV12-3 or TRBV12-4 with TRBJ1-2; D ambiguous. V shed 6 bases and J shed 4 bases, with 12 bases lying between them. The CDR3 sequence is 13 residues long. The CDR3 is CASSLSELYGYTF. As DNA, the CDR3 is TGTGCCAGCAGCCTCTCGGAACTCTATGGCTACACCTTC.

This clonotype has only a few counts. The chain uses TRBV7-2 and TRBJ2-1; TRBD1 matches 10 bases. V shed 5 bases, J shed 6 bases, and the junction held 7 bases outside the gene matches. The CDR3 consists of 15 residues. The germline V gene encodes CDR1 SGHTA and CDR2 FQGNSA. The CDR3: CASSASTGGLNEQFF. The CDR3 DNA follows: TGTGCCAGCAGCGCGTCGACAGGGGGCCTCAATGAGCAGTTCTTC.

The V and J genes are TRBV6-6 and TRBJ1-5, with 7 nucleotides matching TRBD1. The germline V gene has CDR1 MNHNY and CDR2 SVGAGI (reference sequence). J gave up 1 base and V 7 bases, and 7 bases lay outside the gene matches. The CDR3 loop spans 15 amino acids. The CDR3 coding sequence is TGTGCCAGCACTCCCGAGGGGGCGAGCAATCAGCCCCAGCATTTT. It specifies CASTPEGASNQPQHF.

The gene calls are TRBV7-3 and TRBJ2-5; D is unresolved. Germline CDR1 is SGHTA and CDR2 is FQGTGA. The CDR3 has 15 amino acids. V was trimmed by 5 bases and J by 4 bases, leaving 17 bases between them. The CDR3 is CASSPTSGRRETQYF. In nucleotides, the CDR3 is TGTGCCAGCAGCCCTACCAGTGGAAGACGAGAGACCCAGTACTTC.

Of note for this clonotype: It may be a read error: a sequence one base away is much more abundant. The rearrangement joins TRBV30 to TRBJ2-2; D might be TRBD1 or TRBD2, each matching 6 bases. This CDR3 is built from 15 residues. V was trimmed by 3 bases and J by 4 bases, leaving 15 bases between them. Germline assignment: CDR1 GTSNPN and CDR2 SVGIG (reference sequence). The CDR3 reads CAWREGGHSTGELFF. The CDR3 DNA is TGTGCCTGGAGGGAAGGGGGGCATTCCACCGGGGAGCTGTTTTTT. Full variable domain (rest looked up from reference TRBV30 and TRBJ2-2): SQTIHQWPATLVQPVGSPLSLECTVEGTSNPNLYWYRQAAGRGLQLLFYSVGIGQISSEVPQNLSASRPQDRQFILSSKKLLLSDSGFYLCAWREGGHSTGELFFGEGSRLTVL.

This clonotype was seen repeatedly, ten times or more. Here the CDR3 reads CASQREETSYEQYF. CDR3 bases: TGTGCCAGCCAGCGGGAGGAGACCTCCTACGAGCAGTACTTC. The chain employs TRBV7-2 and TRBJ2-7; 9 positions agree with TRBD2. CDR3 length: 14 amino acids. CDR1 SGHTA and CDR2 FQGNSA come from the germline V gene. The J segment lost 0 bases and the V segment lost 8 bases, leaving 5 bases of the junction unmatched.

The chain is built from TRBV3-1 and TRBJ2-6; D is perhaps TRBD2 (5 bases). The germline CDR1 and CDR2 sequences are LGHDT and YNNKEL (reference sequence). The CDR3 is 16 residues long. V lost 0 bases, J lost 4 bases, and 10 bases lay in between. This CDR3 reads CASSQEWETGANVLTF. In DNA form, the CDR3 reads TGTGCCAGCAGCCAAGAATGGGAGACCGGGGCCAACGTCCTGACTTTC.

This clonotype was counted ten times or more. The gene calls are TRBV5-1 and TRBJ2-1; 11 bases agree with TRBD1. The CDR3 length is 15 residues. Germline V gene sequence: CDR1 SGHRS, CDR2 YFSETQ. The J segment lost 7 bases and the V segment lost 4 bases, leaving 7 bases of the junction unmatched. CDR3 DNA sequence: TGCGCCAGCAGCGCCGGACAGGGGGCTGGGAATGAGCAGTTCTTC. Translated: CASSAGQGAGNEQFF.

A few counts support this clonotype. This chain uses TRBV6-6 with TRBJ2-5; D might be TRBD1 (6 bases). In germline, CDR1 is MNHNY, CDR2 SVGAGI (reference sequence). V was pared by 3 bases and J by 2 bases, with 13 bases between. The CDR3 is 15 residues long. CDR3 residues: CASSYLTGAQETQYF. In DNA, the CDR3 is TGTGCCAGCAGTTATTTGACAGGAGCACAAGAGACCCAGTACTTC.

This clonotype has ten or more counts. The V gene is TRBV27, the J gene TRBJ1-5; no clear D. The CDR3 sequence is 13 residues long. CDR1 is MNHEY and CDR2 is SMNVEV in the germline V gene (reference sequence). V gave up 0 bases and J gave up 4 bases, with 4 bases separating them. CDR3 region: CASSLSPNQPQHF. The CDR3 bases are TGTGCCAGCAGTTTATCCCCAAATCAGCCCCAGCATTTT.

The chain employs TRBV6-1 and TRBJ2-7; the match to TRBD2 covers 14 bases. Gene TRBJ2-5 matches the end of the DNA better, so the J call may be wrong. The CDR3 sequence is 16 residues long. Germline V gene lookup returns CDR1 MNHNS and CDR2 SASEGT. CDR3 sequence reads: CASSAGTSGSLKTQYF. The DNA for the CDR3 is TGTGCCAGCAGTGCTGGGACTAGCGGGAGTTTGAAGACCCAGTACTTC.

This clonotype has just a few counts. Germline is not matched at one junction end, which may reflect a read error. V is TRBV12-3 or TRBV12-4 and J is TRBJ2-5, with D possibly TRBD2 on 7 matching bases. The CDR3 totals 14 residues. DNA for the CDR3: TGTGCCAGCAGAAACACAGGGTATTTCAGCGGGGAGTTCTTC. It specifies CASRNTGYFSGEFF.

The chain couples TRBV4-1 to TRBJ2-5, with TRBD2 identical over 7 bases. Trimming took 4 bases from V and 5 from J; bases not matched to a gene: 10. CDR1 is MGHRA, CDR2 YSYEKL, per germline. The CDR3 extends over 15 amino acids. This chain's CDR3 is CASSLAGGNAETQYF. DNA of the CDR3: TGCGCCAGCAGCCTAGCGGGCGGGAATGCGGAGACCCAGTACTTC.